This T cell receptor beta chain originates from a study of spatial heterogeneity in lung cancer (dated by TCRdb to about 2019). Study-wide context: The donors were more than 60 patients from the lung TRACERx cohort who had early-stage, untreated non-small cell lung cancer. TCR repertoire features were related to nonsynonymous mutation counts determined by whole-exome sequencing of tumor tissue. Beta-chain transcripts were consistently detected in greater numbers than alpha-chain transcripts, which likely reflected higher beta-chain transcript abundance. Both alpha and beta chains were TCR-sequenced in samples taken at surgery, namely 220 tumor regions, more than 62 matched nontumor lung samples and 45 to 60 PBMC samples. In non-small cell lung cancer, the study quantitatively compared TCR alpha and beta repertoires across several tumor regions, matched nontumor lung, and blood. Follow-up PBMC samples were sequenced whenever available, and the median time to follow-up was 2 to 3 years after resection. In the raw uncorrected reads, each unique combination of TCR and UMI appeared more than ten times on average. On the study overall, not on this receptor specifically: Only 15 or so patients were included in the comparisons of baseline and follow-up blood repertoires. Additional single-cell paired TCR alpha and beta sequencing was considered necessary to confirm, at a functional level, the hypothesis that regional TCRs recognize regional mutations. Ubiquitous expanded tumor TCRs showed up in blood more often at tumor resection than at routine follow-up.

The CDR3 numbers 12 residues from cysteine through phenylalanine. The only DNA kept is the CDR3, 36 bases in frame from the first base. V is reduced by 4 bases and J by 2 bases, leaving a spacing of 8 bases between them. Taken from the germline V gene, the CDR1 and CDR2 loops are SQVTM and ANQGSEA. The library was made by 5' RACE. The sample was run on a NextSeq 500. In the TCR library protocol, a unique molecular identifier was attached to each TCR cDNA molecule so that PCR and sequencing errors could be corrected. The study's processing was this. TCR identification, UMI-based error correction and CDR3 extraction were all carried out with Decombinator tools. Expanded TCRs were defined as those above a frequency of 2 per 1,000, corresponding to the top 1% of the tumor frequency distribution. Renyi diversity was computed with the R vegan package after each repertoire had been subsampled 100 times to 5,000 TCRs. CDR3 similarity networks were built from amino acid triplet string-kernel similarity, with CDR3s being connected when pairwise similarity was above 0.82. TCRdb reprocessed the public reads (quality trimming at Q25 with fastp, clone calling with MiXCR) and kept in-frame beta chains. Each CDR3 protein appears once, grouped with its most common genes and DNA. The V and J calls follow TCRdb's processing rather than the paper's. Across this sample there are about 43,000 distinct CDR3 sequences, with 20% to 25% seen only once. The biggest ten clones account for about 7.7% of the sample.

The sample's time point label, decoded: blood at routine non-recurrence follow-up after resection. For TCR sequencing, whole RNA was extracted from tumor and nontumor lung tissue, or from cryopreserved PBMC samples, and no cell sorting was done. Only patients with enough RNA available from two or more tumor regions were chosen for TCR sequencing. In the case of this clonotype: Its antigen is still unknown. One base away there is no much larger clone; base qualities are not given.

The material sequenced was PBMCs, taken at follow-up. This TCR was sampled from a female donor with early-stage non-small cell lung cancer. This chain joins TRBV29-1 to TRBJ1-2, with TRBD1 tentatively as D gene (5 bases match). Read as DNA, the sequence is TGCAGCGTTGCAGCAGGGAACTATGGCTACACCTTC. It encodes CSVAAGNYGYTF.